This T cell receptor beta chain was sequenced during a study of CD8+ T cells in alopecia areata (dated by TCRdb to the late 2010s). Looking at the study overall: Treated patients were enrolled in an open-label pilot trial of oral tofacitinib at 5 to 10 mg twice daily for moderate-to-severe alopecia areata. Tofacitinib was administered for 6 to 18 months, and 6 months of follow-up off drug were then conducted to assess delayed response and recurrence. Tofacitinib-treated patients had biopsies at baseline and at 4 and 24 weeks of treatment, with a later scalp biopsy in several patients. In both human patients and the C3H/HeJ mouse model, the study applied high-throughput TCRbeta sequencing to look at T cell clonal expansion in alopecia areata. For the treated patients, the SALT score, which quantifies what percentage of scalp surface area is affected, served as the measure of disease severity. Scalp clonality was compared among normal scalp (n=4), patchy alopecia areata scalp (n=8), and alopecia totalis/universalis scalp (n=8). RNA came from the PAXgene miRNA kit for fixed scalp, the miRNeasy kit for PBMCs, and the RNeasy kit for mouse skin. TCRbeta CDR3 regions were amplified by immunoSEQ multiplex PCR using 35 Vbeta forward and 13 Jbeta reverse primers. On the human side, TCRbeta sequencing was run on scalp tissue and on sorted CD4+ and CD8+ peripheral blood T cells from healthy controls and from alopecia areata patients with either patchy or totalis/universalis disease.

The CDR3, from cysteine to phenylalanine, totals 17 residues. Only the CDR3 region is kept as DNA, spanning 51 bases read in frame from base 1. Here V drops 0 bases and J drops 11 bases, and the junction holds 15 bases not matched to any gene. For CDR1 and CDR2, the germline V gene lists SGHAT and FQNNGV. Paper-wide results and their limitations: Scalp TCR repertoire analysis is complicated because resident alphabeta T cells in normal human skin are also sequenced, whereas mouse skin is dominated by gammadelta T cells. Because the treated cohort was small and included a single nonresponder, larger studies are needed to assess links between baseline CD8+ expansion and response. With tofacitinib, both scalp clonality and the number of expanded CD8+ clones among the top 100 scalp clones went down significantly. Shared TCR sequences between patients were less evident than in mice, which may be partly attributable to HLA diversity in the patient population. During tofacitinib treatment, many expanded lesional clones remained in scalp and blood, and this persistence may partly explain relapse after treatment is stopped. Compared with normal scalp, lesional scalp had higher clonality and more expanded CD8+ clones, particularly in alopecia totalis/universalis, a pattern that suggests antigenic drive.

This clone was observed a single time. What antigen it recognizes has not been identified. Per-base qualities were not stored, and no clone one base away is much larger. The receptor library was made with the immunoSEQ multiplex PCR assay. RNA was extracted from all samples and reverse transcribed into cDNA, which served as template for TCR sequencing. First-strand cDNA was synthesized using SuperScript III with a 2:1 mix of oligo-dT and random hexamers. Amplification bias was assessed with a synthetic immune receptor repertoire, and residual bias was removed computationally. On the authors' methods: Raw reads were preprocessed to remove errors, and CDR3 was defined by IMGT conventions from the conserved cysteine to phenylalanine. Clonality was calculated as 1 minus Shannon entropy normalized by log2 of the number of productive unique TCRs. Whether each scalp clone was CD4 or CD8 was inferred by checking scalp TCRbeta sequences against the CD4 and CD8 repertoires from sorted blood. TCRdb obtained this table from immuneACCESS and retained in-frame rearrangements with V and J assigned. These tables miss some clones; where compared with another copy, unresolved V genes account for less than half of the shortfall, and the remainder is unexplained. The V and J calls and clone size were taken over from that table, and D and trimming were inferred from the DNA. In this sample the table shows around 97,000 clones, more than 75% of which occur a single time. Of the sample, approximately 10% falls within the top ten clones.

What this sample's treatment or condition label stands for: oral pan-JAK inhibitor, 5-10 mg twice daily. Lesional scalp punch biopsies and peripheral blood were obtained from alopecia areata patients. PBMCs were isolated by density centrifugation and stained for CD3, CD4 and CD8, after which CD4+ and CD8+ T cells were sorted on a FACSAria. The rearrangement joined TRBV11-2 to TRBJ2-7; 11 central bases correspond to TRBD2. The material was CD8+ T cells sorted from blood, obtained at approximately week 31, from a patient treated with tofacitinib. This TCR was recovered from a human donor with alopecia areata. Here is the DNA: TGTGCCAGCAGCTTAGACCTATTCGGGACTAGCGGACAAGTGGAGTACTTC. Its translation is CASSLDLFGTSGQVEYF.